This T cell receptor (beta chain) emerged from a study of T cell repertoires in cytomegalovirus infection. Study-level background: Based on public TCR beta signatures, there were indications of CMV infection and of a matching HLA type.

TCRdb ran MiXCR on the reads and lists one entry per CDR3 protein. The repertoire has 270,000 or so distinct CDR3 sequences, more than 15% of them found once; the top ten carry roughly 45%. Remarks on this clonotype: Its cognate antigen is unknown.

Whole-study findings and limits: Identification of carriers of CMV plus the relevant HLA was achieved through cumulative public TCR beta family frequency. The ex vivo response was dominated by HLA-C-restricted CMV-specific TCR beta clonotypes.

The CDR3 contains 19 residues. V lost 2 bases and J lost 2, with 24 bases in between. The germline CDR1 and CDR2 sequences are SNHLY and FYNNEI. The sample comprised CD8+ T cells from PBMCs. The TCR originated in a human donor in good health (CMV status not recorded). Some clones in this sample may be carry-over from other donors' samples. The chain has TRBV2 and TRBJ2-5; D is unclear. The CDR3 spells CASSERATATWSNQETQYF. The CDR3 nucleotides read TGTGCCAGCAGTGAAAGGGCCACAGCGACTTGGAGTAATCAAGAGACCCAGTACTTC.